These 22 T cell receptor beta chains were sequenced from one sample in a study of blood T cell repertoires in COVID-19. The method was immunoSEQ multiplex PCR; TCRdb's version includes in-frame clones alone and lacks a portion of them. Of 20,000 to 25,000 clones listed, almost 85% are singletons. Sequenced input: peripheral blood. These receptors were obtained from a man aged 40-55 years with acute or convalescent COVID-19.

V usage is TRBV18 and J usage is TRBJ2-7; possible D gene TRBD1, 6 bases. The CDR3 runs 13 residues. CDR1 is KGHSH, CDR2 LQKENI, per germline. V lost 3 bases and J lost 2, with 8 bases in between. The CDR3 spells CASSPGQPYEQYF. The CDR3 DNA reads as TGTGCCAGCTCACCCGGACAGCCCTACGAGCAGTACTTC.

This clone has just one count. The chain has TRBV25-1 and TRBJ1-1, with D tentatively TRBD1 (5 bases). CDR1 and CDR2 (germline): MGHDK, SYGVNS. The V end lost 9 bases, the J end lost 4 bases, and 12 bases lay between the germline ends. The CDR3 sequence is 12 residues long. CDR3 sequence: CARKRDSTEAFF. CDR3 DNA: TGTGCCAGGAAGAGGGACTCCACTGAAGCTTTCTTT.

J is TRBJ2-1 and V is TRBV2, with 11 bases aligning to TRBD2. V lost 2 bases to trimming and J lost 6 bases; unmatched junction nucleotides: 6. Germline lookup yields CDR1 SNHLY and CDR2 FYNNEI. The CDR3 consists of 16 residues. CDR3 bases: TGTGCCAGCAGTGAACATACTAGCGGGAGACTCAATGAGCAGTTCTTC. Translating it yields CASSEHTSGRLNEQFF.

This sequence joins TRBV3-1 (or the pseudogene TRBV3-2) and TRBJ2-1; TRBD2 matches at 11 bases. The CDR3 totals 15 residues. The ends lost 7 bases at V and 8 bases at J; junction bases unmatched: 10. Germline V gene sequence: CDR1 LGHDT, CDR2 YNNKEL (reference sequence). CDR3 coding DNA: TGTGCCAGCACTTTTAGCGGGGGGGCAGGCGATGAGCAGTTCTTC. Its protein product is CASTFSGGAGDEQFF.

The genes are TRBV5-1 and TRBJ1-6; D not certain. The germline V gene encodes CDR1 SGHRS and CDR2 YFSETQ. V dropped 1 base and J dropped 9 bases, with 11 bases sitting between them. There are 14 residues in the CDR3. The CDR3 region is CASSLYGGTSPLHF. CDR3 in DNA: TGCGCCAGCAGCTTGTACGGCGGTACTTCACCCCTCCACTTT. Full variable domain (outside the CDR3, taken from reference TRBV5-1 and TRBJ1-6): KAGVTQTPRYLIKTRGQQVTLSCSPISGHRSVSWYQQTPGQGLQFLFEYFSETQRNKGNFPGRFSGRQFSNSRSEMNVSTLELGDSALYLCASSLYGGTSPLHFGNGTRLTVT.

V gene TRBV10-3 combines with J gene TRBJ2-1, with D possibly TRBD1 on 6 matching bases. This CDR3 is 11 amino acids long. Trimming pared 9 bases from V and 8 bases from J, leaving 11 bases between. CDR1 ENHRY and CDR2 SYGVKD come from the germline V gene. As DNA, the CDR3 is TGTGCCATAACCTCAGGGGATGAGCAGTTCTTC. This codes for CAITSGDEQFF.

The rearrangement joins TRBV5-6 to TRBJ2-7; D is ambiguous. From germline, CDR1 is SGHDT and CDR2 YYEEEE. V lost 3 bases, J lost 5 bases, and 15 bases lay in between. The CDR3 length is 14 residues. The CDR3 protein is CASSSYLNQDEQYF. DNA of the CDR3: TGTGCCAGCAGCTCCTACTTGAACCAGGACGAGCAGTACTTC.

The chain has TRBV7-2 and TRBJ1-5, with 10 bases identical to TRBD1. The CDR3 runs to 15 residues. The germline V gene has CDR1 SGHTA and CDR2 FQGNSA. V gave up 5 bases and J gave up 2 bases; unmatched junction bases: 3. The CDR3 sequence is CASSPGQGGNQPQHF. As DNA, the CDR3 is TGTGCCAGCAGCCCTGGACAGGGGGGCAATCAGCCCCAGCATTTT.

DNA of the CDR3: TGTGCCAGCAGCTTTAGACAGGGTGAGGATTCACCCCTCCACTTT. This gives the protein CASSFRQGEDSPLHF. The chain has TRBV7-2 and TRBJ1-6, with 7 bases matching TRBD1. The CDR3 contains 15 residues. Germline lookup yields CDR1 SGHTA and CDR2 FQGNSA. Germline trimming cut 3 bases from V and 8 bases from J; bases unmatched to any gene: 7.

The rearrangement joins TRBV7-5 to TRBJ2-7; the D call TRBD2 from the table was never checked on the DNA. TRBV7-5 is a known pseudogene. The CDR3 contains 13 residues. The CDR3 protein is CARSFLAGYEQYF. CDR3 bases: TGTGCCAGAAGCTTTTTAGCCGGCTACGAGCAGTACTTC.

The chain employs TRBV7-3 and TRBJ1-2; 9 positions agree with TRBD1. After removal of 6 bases from V and 5 bases from J, the junction contained 7 bases not matched to a gene. The CDR3 has 14 residues. Germline assignment: CDR1 SGHTA and CDR2 FQGTGA. CDR3 DNA: TGTGCCAGCAGGTCCGGGACAGGGAGTTATGGCTACACCTTC. It is translated as CASRSGTGSYGYTF. The full variable domain, with the rest looked up from reference TRBV7-3 and TRBJ1-2, is GAGVSQTPSNKVTEKGKYVELRCDPISGHTALYWYRQSLGQGPEFLIYFQGTGAADDSGLPNDRFFAVRPEGSVSTLKIQRTERGDSAVYLCASRSGTGSYGYTFGSGTRLTVV.

This clone turned up a few times. J is TRBJ1-2 and V is TRBV5-1; a weak D match, TRBD1 (5 bases). Germline CDR1 reads SGHRS; CDR2 reads YFSETQ. Trimming took off 1 base at V and 6 bases at J, with 19 bases between the two ends. There are 16 residues in the CDR3. The CDR3 protein is CASSLTSAPGRDGYTF. The CDR3 DNA reads as TGCGCCAGCAGCTTGACTTCGGCGCCAGGCAGGGATGGCTACACCTTC.

V is TRBV5-1 and J is TRBJ2-2; 12 bases line up with TRBD2. The CDR3 runs to 15 residues. Germline values: CDR1 SGHRS, CDR2 YFSETQ. Unmatched junction bases numbered 2, after V lost 4 bases and J lost 4 bases. The CDR3 spells CASSPTSGSTGELFF. The CDR3 coding sequence is TGCGCCAGCAGCCCGACTAGCGGGAGCACCGGGGAGCTGTTTTTT. The full variable domain, with the rest looked up from reference TRBV5-1 and TRBJ2-2, is KAGVTQTPRYLIKTRGQQVTLSCSPISGHRSVSWYQQTPGQGLQFLFEYFSETQRNKGNFPGRFSGRQFSNSRSEMNVSTLELGDSALYLCASSPTSGSTGELFFGEGSRLTVL.

This sequence joins TRBV6-5 and TRBJ2-1, with 9 bases that match TRBD2. Per germline, CDR1 MNHEY and CDR2 SVGAGI. CDR3 length equals 15 residues. V gave up 2 bases and J gave up 5 bases; unmatched junction bases: 4. The CDR3 DNA follows: TGTGCCAGCAGTTACGGGACTAGCAGAAACAATGAGCAGTTCTTC. This sequence encodes CASSYGTSRNNEQFF.

The chain joins TRBV5-1 to TRBJ2-7, with D tentatively TRBD1 (6 bases). Looked up from germline, CDR1 is SGHRS and CDR2 is YFSETQ. Trimming took off 3 bases at V and 0 bases at J, with 16 bases between the two ends. This CDR3 contains 16 residues. CDR3 DNA: TGCGCCAGCAGCTACTCACCCGGGACACGCTCCTACGAGCAGTACTTC. Protein sequence: CASSYSPGTRSYEQYF.

The rearrangement joins TRBV6-4 to TRBJ1-2; a weak D match, TRBD1 (5 bases). The length of the CDR3 is 15 residues. The V end lost 3 bases, the J end lost 6 bases, and 17 bases lay between the germline ends. Looked up from germline, CDR1 is MRHNA and CDR2 is SNTAGT. CDR3 loop: CASSDTIQGVDGYTF. CDR3 nucleotides: TGTGCCAGCAGTGATACGATTCAGGGCGTTGATGGCTACACCTTC.

J is TRBJ1-1 and V is TRBV19; perhaps TRBD1 as D (5 bases). Trimming cost V 4 bases and J 0 bases, with 9 bases left between them. The germline CDR1 and CDR2 sequences are LNHDA and SQIVND (reference sequence). The CDR3 totals 14 residues. CDR3 bases: TGTGCCAGTAGTACGCAGGGAATGAACACTGAAGCTTTCTTT. Its translation: CASSTQGMNTEAFF.

J is TRBJ2-7 and V is TRBV3-1 (or the pseudogene TRBV3-2); TRBD2 aligns across 11 bases. Trimming cost V 3 bases and J 0 bases; bases outside gene matches: 13. The germline V gene encodes CDR1 LGHDT and CDR2 YNNKEL (reference sequence). The CDR3 extends over 19 amino acids. DNA for the CDR3: TGTGCCAGCAGCCACCCTCGGGCTAGCGGGAGGACGCACTCCTACGAGCAGTACTTC. Protein: CASSHPRASGRTHSYEQYF.

The V call is TRBV11-2, the J call TRBJ2-3, with 10 bases that match TRBD1. The CDR3 length is 16 residues. V was clipped by 2 bases and J by 2 bases; unmatched bases: 4. CDR1 and CDR2 from the germline V gene are SGHAT and FQNNGV. The CDR3 protein is CASSLRGTGATDTQYF. The CDR3 nucleotides are TGTGCCAGCAGCTTACGGGGGACAGGGGCCACAGATACGCAGTATTTT.

The chain has TRBV10-2 and TRBJ1-1; 8 nucleotides align to TRBD1. Germline V lookup: CDR1 WSHSY, CDR2 SAAADI. The V segment lost 9 bases and the J segment 5 bases; nucleotides outside the gene matches: 11. This CDR3 is 14 amino acids long. The CDR3 region has the DNA TGCGCCAGTTGCGAAGGACAGGGATATACTGAAGCTTTCTTT. Protein product: CASCEGQGYTEAFF.

V and J are TRBV5-1 and TRBJ2-7; the match to TRBD2 covers 10 bases. The CDR3 has 15 residues. V trimming: 2 bases; J trimming: 4 bases; junction bases outside the gene matches: 6. Looked up from germline, CDR1 is SGHRS and CDR2 is YFSETQ. CDR3 sequence reads: CASSFTSGAPYEQYF. The CDR3 coding sequence is TGCGCCAGCAGCTTTACTAGCGGGGCCCCGTACGAGCAGTACTTC.

The chain recombines TRBV18 with TRBJ1-5; no reliable D call. V was cut by 3 bases and J by 0 bases, with 12 bases left in between. Germline CDR1 and CDR2: KGHSH and LQKENI. This CDR3 has 16 amino acids. CDR3 region: CASSPRWQTSNQPQHF. DNA for the CDR3: TGTGCCAGCTCACCCAGGTGGCAGACTAGCAATCAGCCCCAGCATTTT.